Here is one TCR beta chain with its context. Some clones are missing from TCRdb's copy, which holds only in-frame ones; the method was immunoSEQ multiplex PCR. Among roughly 91,000 clones listed, about 90% were seen once. This CDR3 has 10 amino acids. Trimming pared 5 bases from V and 7 bases from J, leaving 6 bases between. The V gene's germline CDR1 is MNHNY and CDR2 SVGAGI (reference sequence). The source of the sample is a study of OX40 agonist ivuxolimab in advanced cancers. Study information: In three patients, partial responses were observed, one with hepatocellular carcinoma and two with cutaneous melanoma.

Peripheral blood came from all dose cohorts at three timepoints. The source of this sequence is an adult with an advanced solid tumor such as melanoma, head and neck, liver or kidney cancer. Sequenced here: CD4+ or CD8+ T cells sorted from blood, sampled in a trial of the OX40 agonist ivuxolimab. This rearrangement joins TRBV6-6 to TRBJ2-7; D call uncertain. Here the CDR3 reads CASSDREQYF. The DNA of the CDR3 is TGTGCCAGCAGTGACCGGGAGCAGTACTTC.